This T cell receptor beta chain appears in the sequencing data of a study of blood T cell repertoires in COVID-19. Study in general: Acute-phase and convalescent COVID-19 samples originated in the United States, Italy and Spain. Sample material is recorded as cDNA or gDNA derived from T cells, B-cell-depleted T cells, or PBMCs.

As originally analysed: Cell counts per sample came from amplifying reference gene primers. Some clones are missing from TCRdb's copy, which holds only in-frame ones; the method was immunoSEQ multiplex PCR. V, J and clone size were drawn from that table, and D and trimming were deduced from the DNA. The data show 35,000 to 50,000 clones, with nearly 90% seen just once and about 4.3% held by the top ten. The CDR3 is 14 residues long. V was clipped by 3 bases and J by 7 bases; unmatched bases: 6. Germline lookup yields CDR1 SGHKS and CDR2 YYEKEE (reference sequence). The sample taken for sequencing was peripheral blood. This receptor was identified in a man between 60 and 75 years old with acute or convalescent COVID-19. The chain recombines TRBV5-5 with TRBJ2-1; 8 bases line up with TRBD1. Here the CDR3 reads CASSSLTGENEQFF. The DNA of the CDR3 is TGTGCCAGCAGCTCTTTGACAGGGGAGAATGAGCAGTTCTTC.